These 23 T cell receptor beta chains share one sample of origin, sequenced in a study of neoadjuvant anti-PD-1 for oral cavity cancer. The time point here: after neoadjuvant nivolumab, at surgical resection. Data came from immunoSEQ multiplex PCR; TCRdb stores just in-frame clones and leaves some out. The sample yields about 42,000 clones, approximately 80% seen once. The source material was PBMCs, sampled after nivolumab (anti-PD-1) treatment. All receptors derive from a person aged 35-79 years with oral cavity squamous cell carcinoma.

The chain combines TRBV27 with TRBJ1-5, with D perhaps TRBD1 (6 bases). Per the germline V gene, CDR1 is MNHEY and CDR2 is SMNVEV (reference sequence). This CDR3 is built from 16 residues. Trimming cost V 5 bases and J 1 base, with 15 bases left between them. The DNA of the CDR3 is TGTGCCAGCAGTACCCGGCAGGGGCGAAGCAATCAGCCCCAGCATTTT. It translates to CASSTRQGRSNQPQHF.

J is TRBJ1-5 and V is TRBV19; D remains unclear. Germline CDR1 LNHDA, CDR2 SQIVND (reference sequence). The CDR3 extends over 13 amino acids. Trimming stripped 6 bases from V and 3 bases from J, with 9 bases between. DNA of the CDR3: TGTGCCAGTAGGGTGAAGGACAATCAGCCCCAGCATTTT. This codes for CASRVKDNQPQHF.

V is TRBV5-1 and J is TRBJ1-2, with 7 nucleotides matching TRBD1. The trim removed 3 bases at V and 6 bases at J, leaving 8 bases unmatched. In germline, CDR1 is SGHRS, CDR2 YFSETQ. The CDR3 has 14 amino acids. The CDR3 sequence: CASSSSGQEDGYTF. For the CDR3, the DNA is TGCGCCAGCAGCTCCTCTGGACAGGAGGATGGCTACACCTTC.

A few counts support this clone. The CDR3 DNA reads TGTGCTACACCTCAGGCAGGGGCGGACTATGAGCAGTTCTTC. This encodes CATPQAGADYEQFF. The chain has TRBV6-4 and TRBJ2-1, with D maybe TRBD1 (6 bases). Germline CDR1 reads MRHNA; CDR2 reads SNTAGT. The CDR3 covers 14 residues.

V gene TRBV5-8 combines with J gene TRBJ1-5; no definite D call. CDR3 length equals 13 residues. CDR1 SGHTS and CDR2 YDEGEE come from the germline V gene. Trimming pared 0 bases from V and 5 bases from J, leaving 6 bases between. The CDR3, as DNA: TGTGCCAGCAGCTTGGTGGGAGATCAGCCCCAGCATTTT. Its translation is CASSLVGDQPQHF.

This chain links TRBV28 with TRBJ1-2; TRBD1 aligns across 12 bases. The ends lost 6 bases at V and 2 bases at J; junction bases unmatched: 10. The germline V gene has CDR1 MDHEN and CDR2 SYDVKM. The CDR3 is 17 amino acids. Written as DNA, the CDR3 is TGTGCCAGCAGCTCCCCCCCGGGACAGGGGGCCAACTATGGCTACACCTTC. Translated: CASSSPPGQGANYGYTF.

V is TRBV7-2 and J is TRBJ2-7; D remains ambiguous. Germline V gives CDR1 SGHTA, CDR2 FQGNSA. Trimming left V 5 bases short and J 0 bases short, with 5 bases between. CDR3 length: 12 residues. CDR3 DNA: TGTGCCAGCAGCCGGAGCTCCTACGAGCAGTACTTC. It codes for CASSRSSYEQYF.

This clone has a handful of counts. The chain combines TRBV27 with TRBJ1-2, with 7 positions matching TRBD1. Germline values: CDR1 MNHEY, CDR2 SMNVEV (reference sequence). This CDR3 spans 13 amino acids. The V and J ends lost 5 bases and 14 bases, in that order; junction bases with no gene match: 14. The CDR3 is CASSPLSGQLETF. CDR3 DNA: TGTGCCAGCAGTCCCCTTTCGGGACAGCTAGAAACCTTC.

The chain links TRBV6-5 to TRBJ1-4; TRBD1 matches at 8 bases. This CDR3 is built from 15 residues. The germline V gene has CDR1 MNHEY and CDR2 SVGAGI. J was trimmed by 7 bases and V by 6 bases; bases with no gene match: 10. The CDR3 nucleotides are TGTGCCAGCAGCCTTTCTGGACAGGGAAGTGAAAAACTGTTTTTT. Protein: CASSLSGQGSEKLFF.

The DNA for the CDR3 is TGTGCCTGGAGTGTACAAAGGCTGGGTAATGAAAAACTGTTTTTT. Its protein product is CAWSVQRLGNEKLFF. This rearrangement joins TRBV30 to TRBJ1-4, with D hard to call. The V gene lost 0 bases and the J gene lost 4 bases, with 12 bases spanning the gap. The length of the CDR3 is 15 residues. The germline gives CDR1 GTSNPN, CDR2 SVGIG (reference sequence). Together with reference TRBV30 and TRBJ1-4, the CDR3 gives the full variable domain: SQTIHQWPATLVQPVGSPLSLECTVEGTSNPNLYWYRQAAGRGLQLLFYSVGIGQISSEVPQNLSASRPQDRQFILSSKKLLLSDSGFYLCAWSVQRLGNEKLFFGSGTQLSVL.

The chain joins TRBV2 to TRBJ2-5; D possibly corresponds to TRBD1 (6 bases). V was cut by 3 bases and J by 5 bases, with 10 bases left in between. The CDR3 consists of 13 residues. CDR1 SNHLY and CDR2 FYNNEI come from the germline V gene. CDR3 DNA: TGTGCCAGCAGTGAGGGGGCTCACGAGACCCAGTACTTC. It yields the protein CASSEGAHETQYF.

The CDR3 loop reads CASSPGGPLRDEQFF. In DNA form, the CDR3 reads TGTGCCAGCAGCCCGGGGGGGCCCCTAAGGGATGAGCAGTTCTTC. The J gene is TRBJ2-1, the V gene TRBV5-4, with 8 bases fitting TRBD2. Per germline, CDR1 SGHNT and CDR2 YYREEE (reference sequence). This CDR3 is built from 15 residues. The trim removed 4 bases at V and 8 bases at J, leaving 11 bases unmatched.

This clone has only one observation. The chain is built from TRBV6-6 and TRBJ1-2; TRBD1 agrees at 7 bases. Germline V gene sequence: CDR1 MNHNY, CDR2 SVGAGI (reference sequence). This CDR3 comprises 13 residues. V shed 5 bases and J 4 bases; nucleotides not matched to a gene: 4. The DNA for the CDR3 is TGTGCCAGCAGTGACCGGGACAGCTATGGCTACACCTTC. Amino acid sequence: CASSDRDSYGYTF.

The chain is built from TRBV9 and TRBJ1-2; no clear D. Between the trimmed V and J ends, which lost 4 bases and 2 bases, there was a span of 9 bases. CDR1 SGDLS and CDR2 YYNGEE come from the germline V gene. The CDR3 spans 13 residues. The CDR3 loop reads CASSLTENYGYTF. The CDR3 DNA is TGTGCCAGCAGCCTAACAGAGAACTATGGCTACACCTTC. Combining the CDR3 with reference TRBV9 and TRBJ1-2 gives the whole variable domain DSGVTQTPKHLITATGQRVTLRCSPRSGDLSVYWYQQSLDQGLQFLIQYYNGEERAKGNILERFSAQQFPDLHSELNLSSLELGDSALYFCASSLTENYGYTFGSGTRLTVV.

The DNA of the CDR3 is TGTGCTAGTGGTTTGGTCGGGAGCTACGAGCAGTACTTC. This codes for CASGLVGSYEQYF. This chain links TRBV12-5 with TRBJ2-7, with D perhaps TRBD2 (6 bases). The CDR3 totals 13 residues. Trimming stripped 0 bases from V and 3 bases from J, with 6 bases between. Germline CDR1 and CDR2: LGHNT and FRNRAP.

CDR3 amino acids: CASRWGDGTQYF. The CDR3 nucleotides are TGCGCCAGCAGGTGGGGGGACGGGACCCAGTACTTC. This chain joins TRBV5-1 and TRBJ2-5; tentative D call: TRBD2 (6 bases). Per germline, CDR1 SGHRS and CDR2 YFSETQ. The CDR3 length is 12 residues. V dropped 5 bases and J dropped 7 bases, with 12 bases sitting between them. Combining the CDR3 with reference TRBV5-1 and TRBJ2-5 gives the whole variable domain KAGVTQTPRYLIKTRGQQVTLSCSPISGHRSVSWYQQTPGQGLQFLFEYFSETQRNKGNFPGRFSGRQFSNSRSEMNVSTLELGDSALYLCASRWGDGTQYFGPGTRLLVL.

This clone was observed once. This sequence joins TRBV6-1 and TRBJ1-1, with 10 bases matching TRBD1. Trimming cost V 4 bases and J 5 bases; bases outside gene matches: 10. This CDR3 comprises 16 residues. CDR1 and CDR2 from the germline V gene are MNHNS and SASEGT. This CDR3 reads CASSGGGDRGRTEAFF. Written as DNA, the CDR3 is TGTGCCAGCAGTGGAGGGGGGGACAGGGGACGGACTGAAGCTTTCTTT.

This chain joins TRBV11-3 and TRBJ2-1, with TRBD2 matching 10 bases. This CDR3 is built from 16 residues. The germline V gene encodes CDR1 SGHNT and CDR2 YENEEA. V lost 5 bases and J lost 7; bases outside the gene matches: 11. Here the CDR3 reads CASSVRSSGSGNEQFF. The CDR3 DNA is TGTGCCAGCAGCGTCCGATCTAGCGGGAGTGGGAATGAGCAGTTCTTC.

The chain combines TRBV10-2 with TRBJ1-2; D call uncertain. This CDR3 comprises 12 residues. V was pared by 3 bases and J by 12 bases, with 14 bases between. Germline CDR1 is WSHSY and CDR2 is SAAADI. The CDR3 loop reads CASSEGLFGNTF. CDR3 nucleotide sequence: TGCGCCAGCAGTGAAGGGCTTTTCGGGAACACCTTC.

This clone has just a few counts. The DNA of the CDR3 is TGTGCCATCAGTGAGCCGGGGACGCAAGAGACCCAGTACTTC. It specifies CAISEPGTQETQYF. V is TRBV10-3 and J is TRBJ2-5, with D perhaps TRBD1 or TRBD2 (5 bases each). CDR3 length: 14 amino acids. In germline, CDR1 is ENHRY, CDR2 SYGVKD. Trimming took off 2 bases at V and 2 bases at J, with 9 bases between the two ends.

This clone occurred once. V usage is TRBV6-1 and J usage is TRBJ2-4; no clear D gene. CDR3 length: 14 amino acids. Trimming removed 3 bases at V and 8 bases at J, with 14 bases between. The V gene's germline CDR1 is MNHNS and CDR2 SASEGT. CDR3 sequence reads: CASSEGLGVDIQYF. The CDR3 DNA reads TGTGCCAGCAGTGAGGGTCTAGGTGTGGACATTCAGTACTTC.

This sequence joins TRBV5-6 and TRBJ2-1; 11 bases are a match to TRBD2. Germline values: CDR1 SGHDT, CDR2 YYEEEE. With V trimmed by 4 bases and J by 5 bases, 8 bases remained unmatched. CDR3 size: 16 residues. This CDR3 reads CASSPPLAGAHNEQFF. The CDR3 nucleotides are TGTGCCAGCAGCCCCCCACTAGCGGGAGCGCACAATGAGCAGTTCTTC. Based on the CDR3 plus reference TRBV5-6 and TRBJ2-1, the full variable domain is DAGVTQSPTHLIKTRGQQVTLRCSPKSGHDTVSWYQQALGQGPQFIFQYYEEEERQRGNFPDRFSGHQFPNYSSELNVNALLLGDSALYLCASSPPLAGAHNEQFFGPGTRLTVL.

The rearrangement links TRBV27 to TRBJ1-5, with a possible D match to TRBD1 (6 bases). The V end lost 1 base, the J end lost 7 bases, and 11 bases lay between the germline ends. Per germline, CDR1 MNHEY and CDR2 SMNVEV (reference sequence). This CDR3 comprises 14 residues. In nucleotides, the CDR3 is TGTGCCAGCAGTTTATTAGGGGGGGCACAGCCCCAGCATTTT. Translated, it gives CASSLLGGAQPQHF.